The rows below give T cell receptor beta chains drawn from one sample of a study of identical twins. TCRdb re-derived calls from the 5' RACE reads in MiXCR, one entry per CDR3 protein. The sample lists 420,000 or so distinct CDR3 sequences, roughly 20% occurring once. The specimen sequenced was naive T cells sorted from blood. These receptors came from a man in his fifties or sixties in good health. Each CDR3 is given with its conserved first and last residue. The order of the fields is J gene, clone size, V gene, D gene, CDR3 protein, CDR3 DNA. A D gene is named only where the DNA matches it firmly. Clone size is given for some rows only: seen once, a few or many times, or a class if the clone is expanded.

j_gene: TRBJ1-4; abundance: few; v_gene: TRBV6-1; d_gene: TRBD1; CDR3aa: CASSAWGTGVEKLFF; CDR3nt: TGTGCCAGCAGTGCGTGGGGGACAGGGGTCGAAAAACTGTTTTTT
j_gene: TRBJ1-2; abundance: .; v_gene: TRBV7-2; d_gene: TRBD1; CDR3aa: CASSVQTGGYGYTF; CDR3nt: TGTGCCAGCAGCGTCCAGACAGGGGGGTATGGCTACACCTTC
j_gene: TRBJ2-5; abundance: many; v_gene: TRBV10-3; d_gene: .; CDR3aa: CAISAGGSGTQYF; CDR3nt: TGTGCCATCAGTGCTGGGGGTTCCGGGACCCAGTACTTC
j_gene: TRBJ2-5; abundance: .; v_gene: TRBV5-1; d_gene: .; CDR3aa: CASSLLERLQETQYF; CDR3nt: TGCGCCAGCAGCTTGTTAGAGAGGTTACAAGAGACCCAGTACTTC
j_gene: TRBJ1-1; abundance: .; v_gene: TRBV5-1; d_gene: .; CDR3aa: CASSLATGTTEAFF; CDR3nt: TGCGCCAGCAGCTTGGCAACAGGGACCACTGAAGCTTTCTTT
j_gene: TRBJ2-5; abundance: .; v_gene: TRBV5-1; d_gene: TRBD1; CDR3aa: CASSLVPGQGFGETQYF; CDR3nt: TGCGCCAGCAGCTTGGTCCCGGGACAGGGTTTTGGAGAGACCCAGTACTTC
j_gene: TRBJ2-5; abundance: many; v_gene: TRBV7-9; d_gene: TRBD1; CDR3aa: CASRAHRDSQETQYF; CDR3nt: TGTGCCAGCAGGGCACACCGGGACAGTCAAGAGACCCAGTACTTC
j_gene: TRBJ2-6; abundance: few; v_gene: TRBV27; d_gene: TRBD1; CDR3aa: CASSKTDRLRVGANVLTF; CDR3nt: TGTGCCAGCAGCAAAACGGACAGGCTAAGGGTTGGGGCCAACGTCCTGACTTTC
j_gene: TRBJ2-7; abundance: .; v_gene: TRBV20-1; d_gene: TRBD2; CDR3aa: CSAPRTSGTNEQYF; CDR3nt: TGCAGTGCACCGAGGACTAGCGGGACTAACGAGCAGTACTTC
j_gene: TRBJ2-3; abundance: many; v_gene: TRBV4-3; d_gene: .; CDR3aa: CASSQEPRENTQYF; CDR3nt: TGCGCCAGCAGCCAAGAGCCGCGTGAGAACACGCAGTATTTT
j_gene: TRBJ1-1; abundance: many; v_gene: TRBV29-1; d_gene: .; CDR3aa: CSVWRGGPEEAFF; CDR3nt: TGCAGCGTTTGGAGGGGGGGGCCCGAAGAAGCTTTCTTT
j_gene: TRBJ2-1; abundance: .; v_gene: TRBV5-1; d_gene: TRBD2; CDR3aa: CASSLVASGGAEQFF; CDR3nt: TGCGCCAGCAGCTTGGTGGCTAGCGGGGGGGCTGAGCAGTTCTTC
j_gene: TRBJ2-7; abundance: many; v_gene: TRBV20-1; d_gene: TRBD1; CDR3aa: CSARADRVRYF; CDR3nt: TGCAGTGCTAGAGCCGACAGGGTTCGGTACTTC
j_gene: TRBJ2-1; abundance: many; v_gene: TRBV10-3; d_gene: .; CDR3aa: CAISLGQYNEQFF; CDR3nt: TGTGCCATCAGTCTAGGACAGTACAATGAGCAGTTCTTC
j_gene: TRBJ1-2; abundance: .; v_gene: TRBV4-1; d_gene: .; CDR3aa: CASSQDPGRNYGYTF; CDR3nt: TGCGCCAGCAGCCAAGATCCAGGGCGTAACTATGGCTACACCTTC
j_gene: TRBJ1-5; abundance: .; v_gene: TRBV5-1; d_gene: .; CDR3aa: CASSLTPGPRSNQPQHF; CDR3nt: TGCGCCAGCAGCCTGACCCCGGGGCCCCGTTCCAATCAGCCCCAGCATTTT
j_gene: TRBJ2-2; abundance: .; v_gene: TRBV12-3/TRBV12-4; d_gene: TRBD2; CDR3aa: CASSFSGTSVSGELFF; CDR3nt: TGTGCCAGCAGTTTTTCCGGGACTAGCGTTTCCGGGGAGCTGTTTTTT
j_gene: TRBJ1-1; abundance: few; v_gene: TRBV28; d_gene: .; CDR3aa: CASSQDTGSTEAFF; CDR3nt: TGTGCCAGCAGCCAAGACACAGGGAGCACTGAAGCTTTCTTT
j_gene: TRBJ2-7; abundance: few; v_gene: TRBV29-1; d_gene: .; CDR3aa: CSAQGNAGTYEQYF; CDR3nt: TGCAGCGCCCAGGGGAATGCAGGAACCTACGAGCAGTACTTC
j_gene: TRBJ2-1; abundance: .; v_gene: TRBV20-1; d_gene: TRBD2; CDR3aa: CSVAGGPQGEQFF; CDR3nt: TGCAGTGTAGCGGGGGGGCCTCAGGGTGAGCAGTTCTTC
j_gene: TRBJ1-5; abundance: .; v_gene: TRBV20-1; d_gene: .; CDR3aa: CSARLGPRSGNQPQHF; CDR3nt: TGCAGTGCTAGATTGGGCCCCAGAAGTGGCAATCAGCCCCAGCATTTT
j_gene: TRBJ2-7; abundance: .; v_gene: TRBV4-1; d_gene: TRBD1; CDR3aa: CASSPQGERQGADEQYF; CDR3nt: TGCGCCAGCAGCCCCCAAGGGGAACGACAGGGGGCCGACGAGCAGTACTTC
j_gene: TRBJ1-1; abundance: many; v_gene: TRBV9; d_gene: TRBD1; CDR3aa: CASSLTSNRGTEAFF; CDR3nt: TGTGCCAGCAGCCTCACCTCCAACAGGGGCACTGAAGCTTTCTTT
j_gene: TRBJ2-3; abundance: .; v_gene: TRBV6-1; d_gene: .; CDR3aa: CASNPGWGTDTQYF; CDR3nt: TGTGCCAGCAATCCCGGGTGGGGCACAGATACGCAGTATTTT
j_gene: TRBJ2-1; abundance: many; v_gene: TRBV7-8; d_gene: TRBD2; CDR3aa: CASSSRRLAGVSEQFF; CDR3nt: TGTGCCAGCAGCTCCCGCCGGCTAGCGGGGGTTAGTGAGCAGTTCTTC
j_gene: TRBJ2-7; abundance: many; v_gene: TRBV15; d_gene: .; CDR3aa: CATSKYADKHYEQYF; CDR3nt: TGTGCCACCAGCAAATACGCGGACAAGCACTACGAGCAGTACTTC
j_gene: TRBJ2-2; abundance: .; v_gene: TRBV10-3; d_gene: .; CDR3aa: CAIRSGVDTGELFF; CDR3nt: TGTGCCATCAGATCAGGGGTCGACACCGGGGAGCTGTTTTTT
j_gene: TRBJ2-1; abundance: few; v_gene: TRBV15; d_gene: .; CDR3aa: CATSRDLINEQFF; CDR3nt: TGTGCCACCAGCAGAGATCTAATTAATGAGCAGTTCTTC
j_gene: TRBJ2-5; abundance: many; v_gene: TRBV5-1; d_gene: TRBD2; CDR3aa: CASSLDSGGIQETQYF; CDR3nt: TGCGCCAGCAGCTTGGATAGCGGGGGGATACAAGAGACCCAGTACTTC
j_gene: TRBJ2-1; abundance: .; v_gene: TRBV19; d_gene: TRBD2; CDR3aa: CASSPRGSGRPRDEQFF; CDR3nt: TGTGCCAGTAGTCCTCGAGGTAGCGGGAGGCCCAGGGATGAGCAGTTCTTC
j_gene: TRBJ2-1; abundance: many; v_gene: TRBV4-2; d_gene: .; CDR3aa: CASSLDRDPSYNEQFF; CDR3nt: TGTGCCAGCAGCCTAGACCGGGACCCGTCCTACAATGAGCAGTTCTTC
j_gene: TRBJ2-5; abundance: many; v_gene: TRBV10-3; d_gene: TRBD2; CDR3aa: CAIMASGEETQYF; CDR3nt: TGTGCCATCATGGCTAGCGGGGAAGAGACCCAGTACTTC
j_gene: TRBJ1-4; abundance: .; v_gene: TRBV20-1; d_gene: .; CDR3aa: CSASRGDEKLFF; CDR3nt: TGCAGTGCTAGTCGGGGCGATGAAAAACTGTTTTTT
j_gene: TRBJ2-3; abundance: .; v_gene: TRBV20-1; d_gene: .; CDR3aa: CSATQSRLLVGTDTQYF; CDR3nt: TGCAGTGCTACCCAGTCCCGACTGTTGGTGGGCACAGATACGCAGTATTTT
j_gene: TRBJ2-3; abundance: .; v_gene: TRBV27; d_gene: .; CDR3aa: CASTASRAPDTQYF; CDR3nt: TGTGCCAGCACGGCTAGCCGCGCTCCAGATACGCAGTATTTT
j_gene: TRBJ2-7; abundance: .; v_gene: TRBV20-1; d_gene: TRBD2; CDR3aa: CSAKKGTSGLYEQYF; CDR3nt: TGCAGTGCTAAAAAGGGGACTAGCGGGCTCTACGAGCAGTACTTC
j_gene: TRBJ2-7; abundance: .; v_gene: TRBV6-2/TRBV6-3; d_gene: TRBD2; CDR3aa: CASTTSGRAFYEQYF; CDR3nt: TGTGCCAGCACCACTAGCGGGAGGGCCTTTTACGAGCAGTACTTC
j_gene: TRBJ1-5; abundance: .; v_gene: TRBV12-3/TRBV12-4; d_gene: .; CDR3aa: CASSLTASINQPQHF; CDR3nt: TGTGCCAGCAGTTTGACAGCCTCTATCAATCAGCCCCAGCATTTT
j_gene: TRBJ2-7; abundance: .; v_gene: TRBV6-6; d_gene: .; CDR3aa: CASGAGAREQYF; CDR3nt: TGTGCCAGCGGTGCGGGGGCTAGGGAGCAGTACTTC
j_gene: TRBJ2-6; abundance: many; v_gene: TRBV4-3; d_gene: TRBD1; CDR3aa: CASSPADRGFSGANVLTF; CDR3nt: TGCGCCAGCAGCCCGGCGGACAGGGGGTTCTCTGGGGCCAACGTCCTGACTTTC
j_gene: TRBJ1-3; abundance: .; v_gene: TRBV4-3; d_gene: .; CDR3aa: CASSQVHRAYSGNTIYF; CDR3nt: TGCGCCAGCAGCCAAGTTCACAGGGCCTACTCTGGAAACACCATATATTTT
j_gene: TRBJ1-2; abundance: .; v_gene: TRBV20-1; d_gene: .; CDR3aa: CSASALRAFYGYTF; CDR3nt: TGCAGTGCTAGCGCCCTCCGGGCCTTCTATGGCTACACCTTC
j_gene: TRBJ2-1; abundance: .; v_gene: TRBV9; d_gene: .; CDR3aa: CASSVTGGLALISNEQFF; CDR3nt: TGTGCCAGCAGCGTAACCGGGGGGCTAGCGCTAATTTCCAATGAGCAGTTCTTC
j_gene: TRBJ2-3; abundance: few; v_gene: TRBV10-3; d_gene: TRBD1; CDR3aa: CAISDGQGAYTDTQYF; CDR3nt: TGTGCCATCAGTGATGGGCAGGGGGCCTACACAGATACGCAGTATTTT
j_gene: TRBJ2-3; abundance: .; v_gene: TRBV20-1; d_gene: .; CDR3aa: CSARDRIGGLTDTQYF; CDR3nt: TGCAGTGCTAGAGATAGAATCGGGGGGCTCACAGATACGCAGTATTTT
j_gene: TRBJ1-5; abundance: .; v_gene: TRBV20-1; d_gene: .; CDR3aa: CSVRAPGSNQPQHF; CDR3nt: TGCAGTGTGCGGGCCCCAGGAAGCAATCAGCCCCAGCATTTT
j_gene: TRBJ1-1; abundance: few; v_gene: TRBV12-3/TRBV12-4; d_gene: TRBD1; CDR3aa: CASSSNRGNTEAFF; CDR3nt: TGTGCCAGCAGTTCTAACAGGGGAAACACTGAAGCTTTCTTT
j_gene: TRBJ2-3; abundance: few; v_gene: TRBV15; d_gene: .; CDR3aa: CATSPGHQADTQYF; CDR3nt: TGTGCCACCAGCCCCGGGCACCAGGCTGATACGCAGTATTTT
j_gene: TRBJ2-1; abundance: few; v_gene: TRBV4-1; d_gene: .; CDR3aa: CASSLVGGSLPQYYNEQFF; CDR3nt: TGCGCCAGCAGCCTTGTCGGGGGAAGTCTCCCCCAGTACTACAATGAGCAGTTCTTC
j_gene: TRBJ1-6; abundance: .; v_gene: TRBV27; d_gene: .; CDR3aa: CASSSTQGGGSPLHF; CDR3nt: TGTGCCAGCAGCTCCACACAGGGAGGAGGCTCACCCCTCCACTTT
j_gene: TRBJ2-5; abundance: .; v_gene: TRBV12-3/TRBV12-4; d_gene: TRBD1; CDR3aa: CASRSIDRGQETQYF; CDR3nt: TGTGCCAGCAGATCCATCGACAGGGGGCAAGAGACCCAGTACTTC
j_gene: TRBJ1-1; abundance: .; v_gene: TRBV28; d_gene: .; CDR3aa: CASGGVLNTEAFF; CDR3nt: TGTGCCAGCGGTGGAGTTTTGAACACTGAAGCTTTCTTT
j_gene: TRBJ2-7; abundance: many; v_gene: TRBV10-3; d_gene: TRBD2; CDR3aa: CAISDGLAGGTYEQYF; CDR3nt: TGTGCCATCAGCGACGGACTAGCGGGAGGAACCTACGAGCAGTACTTC
j_gene: TRBJ2-1; abundance: many; v_gene: TRBV12-3/TRBV12-4; d_gene: TRBD2; CDR3aa: CASSSRGLAGNEQFF; CDR3nt: TGTGCCAGCAGTTCGCGAGGGCTAGCGGGTAATGAGCAGTTCTTC